A single sample is the source of the 29 T cell receptor beta chains below, sequenced in a study of blood T cell repertoires in COVID-19. Only in-frame clones appear in the TCRdb table, and some are missing; sequencing was by immunoSEQ multiplex PCR. The sample holds approximately 250,000 clones, roughly 85% seen once. Sequenced: peripheral blood. Receptor source: a man over 45 with COVID-19, enrolled during active disease.

This clone showed up just a few times. This chain joins TRBV3-1 (or the pseudogene TRBV3-2) and TRBJ2-7, with TRBD2 matching over 12 bases. The CDR3 covers 16 residues. Germline V gives CDR1 LGHDT, CDR2 YNNKEL (reference sequence). The V segment lost 3 bases and the J segment 3 bases; nucleotides outside the gene matches: 6. The CDR3 region has the DNA TGTGCCAGCAGCCAGGCTAGCGGGGGGGCTCTCTACGAGCAGTACTTC. This sequence encodes CASSQASGGALYEQYF.

The rearrangement joins TRBV10-3 to TRBJ1-3; D is possibly TRBD1 (6 bases). CDR1 and CDR2 (germline): ENHRY, SYGVKD. The V end lost 8 bases, the J end lost 6 bases, and 20 bases lay between the germline ends. The CDR3 sequence is 15 residues long. In nucleotides, the CDR3 is TGTGCCATCTGGCAAGGACTGCCAGGGGTAAACACCATATATTTT. Encoded protein: CAIWQGLPGVNTIYF.

The V gene is TRBV7-3, the J gene TRBJ2-3; 11 bases line up with TRBD2. CDR3 length equals 15 residues. The ends lost 2 bases at V and 6 bases at J; junction bases unmatched: 4. Per the germline V gene, CDR1 is SGHTA and CDR2 is FQGTGA. DNA for the CDR3: TGTGCCAGCAGCTTATTAGCGGGGGGGCAGGATACGCAGTATTTT. It yields the protein CASSLLAGGQDTQYF. Using reference TRBV7-3 and TRBJ2-3 for the parts outside the CDR3, the full variable domain is GAGVSQTPSNKVTEKGKYVELRCDPISGHTALYWYRQSLGQGPEFLIYFQGTGAADDSGLPNDRFFAVRPEGSVSTLKIQRTERGDSAVYLCASSLLAGGQDTQYFGPGTRLTVL.

This clone was recorded only once. The chain combines TRBV2 with TRBJ1-6; D is undetermined. The CDR3 runs 14 residues. The V gene's germline CDR1 is SNHLY and CDR2 FYNNEI. Between the trimmed V and J ends, which lost 7 bases and 5 bases, there was a span of 12 bases. The CDR3 DNA is TGTGCCAGCACTAGGAACCAGCATAATTCACCCCTCCACTTT. Protein sequence: CASTRNQHNSPLHF.

There are a few counts of this clone. The chain is built from TRBV4-1 and TRBJ1-2; a possible D gene is TRBD1 (6 bases). CDR3 length: 14 residues. The ends were cut back, 4 bases at V and 6 bases at J, with 15 bases in the middle. Germline V gives CDR1 MGHRA, CDR2 YSYEKL. The DNA for the CDR3 is TGCGCCAGCAGCCCTCGGGGGGGGGCGGATGGCTACACCTTC. Its translation is CASSPRGGADGYTF.

The chain combines TRBV30 with TRBJ1-2, with 7 nucleotides matching TRBD1. V was clipped by 6 bases and J by 4 bases; unmatched bases: 5. Per the germline V gene, CDR1 is GTSNPN and CDR2 is SVGIG (reference sequence). This CDR3 is 12 amino acids long. The CDR3 loop is CACIEGAYGYTF. CDR3 sequence (DNA): TGTGCCTGTATAGAGGGGGCCTATGGCTACACCTTC.

In this sample, this clone turned up once. The chain uses TRBV3-1 (or the pseudogene TRBV3-2) and TRBJ1-2; no firm D call. The CDR3 extends over 12 amino acids. The V end lost 3 bases, the J end lost 3 bases, and 5 bases lay between the germline ends. Germline values: CDR1 LGHDT, CDR2 YNNKEL (reference sequence). CDR3 loop: CASSHQYYGYTF. The DNA of the CDR3 is TGTGCCAGCAGCCACCAGTACTATGGCTACACCTTC.

This chain uses TRBV5-1 with TRBJ1-6, with TRBD1 as a possible D gene (5 bases). CDR1 SGHRS and CDR2 YFSETQ come from the germline V gene. CDR3 length equals 17 residues. Trimming removed 0 bases at V and 0 bases at J, with 10 bases between. Written as DNA, the CDR3 is TGCGCCAGCAGCTTGGCCCCCGACAGCTCCTATAATTCACCCCTCCACTTT. Protein: CASSLAPDSSYNSPLHF.

This clone has only one observation. This chain joins TRBV24-1 and TRBJ2-7; 7 bases agree with TRBD1. V shed 10 bases and J 2 bases; nucleotides not matched to a gene: 7. Germline values: CDR1 KGHDR, CDR2 SFDVKD. There are 13 residues in the CDR3. DNA of the CDR3: TGTGCCACGGCCGGGACAGTCCCCTACGAGCAGTACTTC. Translation: CATAGTVPYEQYF.

This clone has only one observation. This chain links TRBV6-6 with TRBJ2-7; maybe TRBD1 (6 bases). V was clipped by 6 bases and J by 2 bases, with 17 bases between them. This CDR3 has 15 residues. Germline loops: CDR1 MNHNY, CDR2 SVGAGI (reference sequence). CDR3 sequence: CASRYHDRPPYEQYF. In DNA, the CDR3 is TGTGCCAGCAGATATCACGACAGGCCCCCCTACGAGCAGTACTTC.

This clone was observed a handful of times. The chain couples TRBV18 to TRBJ1-1; no reliable D call. Trimming removed 4 bases from V and 3 bases from J, with 12 bases in between. The germline gives CDR1 KGHSH, CDR2 LQKENI. CDR3 length: 14 amino acids. Here the CDR3 DNA reads TGTGCCAGCTCACTACAGAAAAGAGACACTGAAGCTTTCTTT. Translated, it gives CASSLQKRDTEAFF.

This rearrangement joins TRBV6-2 or TRBV6-3 to TRBJ1-6, with 7 bases that match TRBD1. The CDR3 runs 13 residues. CDR1 is MNHEY, CDR2 SVGEGT, per germline. The J segment lost 10 bases and the V segment lost 2 bases, leaving 2 bases of the junction unmatched. In DNA, the CDR3 is TGTGCCAGCAGTTACCCCAGGGGGTCACCCCTCCACTTT. Translation: CASSYPRGSPLHF.

A single count supports this clone. The chain recombines TRBV6-2 or TRBV6-3 with TRBJ1-2; the D gene is possibly TRBD1 (5 bases). The CDR3 is 15 amino acids. CDR1 is MNHEY and CDR2 is SVGEGT in the germline V gene. The V and J ends lost 2 bases and 6 bases respectively, with 16 bases between them. CDR3 amino acids: CASSYDGQGIHGYTF. DNA of the CDR3: TGTGCCAGCAGTTACGACGGGCAGGGTATCCATGGCTACACCTTC.

This chain links TRBV6-5 with TRBJ1-1; D is perhaps TRBD1 (5 bases). CDR1 and CDR2 from the germline V gene are MNHEY and SVGAGI. V lost 4 bases, J lost 4 bases, and 7 bases lay in between. This CDR3 has 12 amino acids. CDR3 sequence: CASSSGVTEAFF. CDR3 nucleotide sequence: TGTGCCAGCAGTTCGGGGGTCACTGAAGCTTTCTTT.

Only a few counts were recorded for this clone. This chain connects TRBV5-1 to TRBJ1-6, with 7 bases fitting TRBD1. The CDR3 sequence is 17 residues long. Per germline, CDR1 SGHRS and CDR2 YFSETQ. V lost 0 bases, J lost 5 bases, and 8 bases stayed unmatched. CDR3 bases: TGCGCCAGCAGCTTGGAGTCGCTGACAGGGCATAATTCACCCCTCCACTTT. This encodes CASSLESLTGHNSPLHF. The full variable domain, its missing parts supplied by reference TRBV5-1 and TRBJ1-6, is KAGVTQTPRYLIKTRGQQVTLSCSPISGHRSVSWYQQTPGQGLQFLFEYFSETQRNKGNFPGRFSGRQFSNSRSEMNVSTLELGDSALYLCASSLESLTGHNSPLHFGNGTRLTVT.

This chain joins TRBV7-3 and TRBJ2-7, with D perhaps TRBD1 (5 bases). CDR1 is SGHTA, CDR2 FQGTGA, per germline. V lost 4 bases and J lost 6, with 13 bases in between. This CDR3 spans 13 amino acids. CDR3 residues: CASSYAQGSEQYF. The CDR3 bases are TGTGCCAGCAGCTACGCGCAGGGATCCGAGCAGTACTTC.

The V call is TRBV7-2, the J call TRBJ1-5; a possible D gene is TRBD1 (6 bases). Germline lookup yields CDR1 SGHTA and CDR2 FQGNSA. The CDR3 runs to 14 residues. Trimming removed 1 base from V and 6 bases from J, with 10 bases in between. CDR3 DNA sequence: TGTGCCAGCAGCTTAGTCACAGGGACTCAGCCCCAGCATTTT. It encodes CASSLVTGTQPQHF.

The chain is built from TRBV5-4 and TRBJ2-2, with D maybe TRBD2 (5 bases). This CDR3 contains 16 residues. Per germline, CDR1 SGHNT and CDR2 YYREEE (reference sequence). V gave up 4 bases and J gave up 8 bases, with 21 bases separating them. CDR3 amino acids: CASSGGWLARSGELFF. The CDR3 nucleotides read TGTGCCAGCAGCGGAGGATGGTTAGCGAGGTCGGGGGAGCTGTTTTTT.

Concerning this clone: Other DNA variants within this sample encode the same CDR3. This sequence joins TRBV6-1 and TRBJ1-4, with D possibly matching TRBD1 (6 bases). V lost 2 bases, J lost 4 bases, and 11 bases lay in between. The CDR3 is 15 amino acids. Germline CDR1 and CDR2: MNHNS and SASEGT. In DNA form, the CDR3 reads TGTGCCAGCAGTGAAAAAGGACAGTTTAATGAAAAACTGTTTTTT. It yields the protein CASSEKGQFNEKLFF.

This chain uses TRBV7-8 with TRBJ2-2; a possible D gene is TRBD2 (6 bases). The germline CDR1 and CDR2 sequences are SGHVS and FQNEAQ. The CDR3 is 17 amino acids. The V end lost 2 bases, the J end lost 4 bases, and 17 bases lay between the germline ends. The CDR3 region has the DNA TGTGCCAGCAGCTTAAATGTTGTGGGGGGACGCACCGGGGAGCTGTTTTTT. Amino acids: CASSLNVVGGRTGELFF.

The rearrangement uses TRBV12-5 and TRBJ1-6; 12 nucleotides match TRBD1. The CDR3 contains 17 residues. Trimming at V came to 3 bases and at J to 5 bases, leaving 5 bases not matched to a gene. Per germline, CDR1 LGHNT and CDR2 FRNRAP. For the CDR3, the DNA is TGTGCTAGTGGTTTTCTCCGGGACAGGGGGCATAATTCACCCCTCCACTTT. Its protein product is CASGFLRDRGHNSPLHF.

J is TRBJ1-5 and V is TRBV28; no clear D. In germline, CDR1 is MDHEN, CDR2 SYDVKM. Deletions cut 7 bases from V and 2 bases from J, with 15 bases between. The CDR3 covers 15 residues. The CDR3 DNA is TGTGCCAGCACCCTGAGAGGATGGGGCAATCAGCCCCAGCATTTT. Translating it yields CASTLRGWGNQPQHF.

This clone has only one observation. The chain carries TRBV3-1 (or the pseudogene TRBV3-2) and TRBJ2-7; 11 bases are shared with TRBD2. Germline CDR1 and CDR2: LGHDT and YNNKEL (reference sequence). This CDR3 region has 15 residues. After removal of 2 bases from V and 2 bases from J, the junction contained 2 bases not matched to a gene. CDR3 sequence reads: CASSQSTSGAYEQYF. The CDR3 nucleotides are TGTGCCAGCAGCCAATCGACTAGCGGGGCCTACGAGCAGTACTTC.

In DNA, the CDR3 is TGTGCCAGCAGTTACGGACCACTAGAGGTCAATGAGCAGTTCTTC. Its protein is CASSYGPLEVNEQFF. The chain combines TRBV6-5 with TRBJ2-1; TRBD2 might be the D (5 bases). Germline values: CDR1 MNHEY, CDR2 SVGAGI. Trimming removed 2 bases from V and 6 bases from J, with 14 bases in between. This CDR3 is built from 15 residues.

V usage is TRBV27 and J usage is TRBJ1-1, with 8 bases lining up with TRBD1. The V gene end was trimmed by 6 bases and the J gene end by 0 bases; junction bases not matched to a gene: 9. Germline-derived CDR1 and CDR2 are MNHEY and SMNVEV (reference sequence). The length of the CDR3 is 16 residues. The CDR3 here is CASSHRPGQVNTEAFF. For the CDR3, the DNA is TGTGCCAGCAGCCACCGACCGGGACAGGTGAACACTGAAGCTTTCTTT.

This chain links TRBV11-2 with TRBJ1-5, with TRBD1 matching over 7 bases. Germline V gene lookup returns CDR1 SGHAT and CDR2 FQNNGV. After removal of 5 bases from V and 3 bases from J, the junction contained 7 bases not matched to a gene. The CDR3 has 15 residues. CDR3 coding DNA: TGTGCCAGCAGCAAACAGGGGTTGGCCAATCAGCCCCAGCATTTT. This encodes CASSKQGLANQPQHF.

The chain couples TRBV5-1 to TRBJ2-1; 7 nucleotides align to TRBD1. CDR3 length equals 15 residues. CDR1 SGHRS and CDR2 YFSETQ come from the germline V gene. J was trimmed by 0 bases and V by 7 bases; bases with no gene match: 7. The chain's CDR3 is CASGLQGSSYNEQFF. CDR3 bases: TGCGCCAGCGGATTACAGGGGAGCTCCTACAATGAGCAGTTCTTC.

The CDR3 reads CASSLPRQKPNTGELFF. In nucleotides, the CDR3 is TGTGCCAGCAGCTTACCAAGACAGAAACCGAACACCGGGGAGCTGTTTTTT. This chain joins TRBV7-6 and TRBJ2-2, with D maybe TRBD1 (5 bases). Trimming removed 2 bases at V and 0 bases at J, with 13 bases between. The germline gives CDR1 SGHVS, CDR2 FNYEAQ. There are 17 residues in the CDR3.

The chain employs TRBV7-2 and TRBJ2-2, with 8 bases fitting TRBD2. J was trimmed by 4 bases and V by 1 base; bases with no gene match: 2. Germline lookup yields CDR1 SGHTA and CDR2 FQGNSA. The CDR3 has 15 amino acids. CDR3 residues: CASSLGGGTTGELFF. The CDR3 nucleotides read TGTGCCAGCAGCTTAGGCGGGGGGACCACCGGGGAGCTGTTTTTT.